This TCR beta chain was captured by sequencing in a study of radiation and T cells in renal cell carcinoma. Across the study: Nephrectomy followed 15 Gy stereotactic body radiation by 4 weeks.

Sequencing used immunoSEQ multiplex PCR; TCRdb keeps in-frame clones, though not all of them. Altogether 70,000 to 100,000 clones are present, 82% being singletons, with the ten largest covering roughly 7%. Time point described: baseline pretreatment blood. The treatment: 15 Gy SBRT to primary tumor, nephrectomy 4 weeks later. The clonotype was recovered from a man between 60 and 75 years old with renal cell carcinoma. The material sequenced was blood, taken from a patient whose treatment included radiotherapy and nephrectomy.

DNA of the CDR3: TGTGCCAGCAGCCCGACTGTGGCGGGAGGGGGGGAGCTGTTTTTT. This translates into CASSPTVAGGGELFF. V gene TRBV4-2 combines with J gene TRBJ2-2; 9 bases align to TRBD2. The junction had 8 bases not matched to a gene; V was cut back by 4 bases and J by 8 bases. The CDR3 is made up of 15 amino acids. Germline V CDR1 and CDR2: LGHNA, YNFKEQ.